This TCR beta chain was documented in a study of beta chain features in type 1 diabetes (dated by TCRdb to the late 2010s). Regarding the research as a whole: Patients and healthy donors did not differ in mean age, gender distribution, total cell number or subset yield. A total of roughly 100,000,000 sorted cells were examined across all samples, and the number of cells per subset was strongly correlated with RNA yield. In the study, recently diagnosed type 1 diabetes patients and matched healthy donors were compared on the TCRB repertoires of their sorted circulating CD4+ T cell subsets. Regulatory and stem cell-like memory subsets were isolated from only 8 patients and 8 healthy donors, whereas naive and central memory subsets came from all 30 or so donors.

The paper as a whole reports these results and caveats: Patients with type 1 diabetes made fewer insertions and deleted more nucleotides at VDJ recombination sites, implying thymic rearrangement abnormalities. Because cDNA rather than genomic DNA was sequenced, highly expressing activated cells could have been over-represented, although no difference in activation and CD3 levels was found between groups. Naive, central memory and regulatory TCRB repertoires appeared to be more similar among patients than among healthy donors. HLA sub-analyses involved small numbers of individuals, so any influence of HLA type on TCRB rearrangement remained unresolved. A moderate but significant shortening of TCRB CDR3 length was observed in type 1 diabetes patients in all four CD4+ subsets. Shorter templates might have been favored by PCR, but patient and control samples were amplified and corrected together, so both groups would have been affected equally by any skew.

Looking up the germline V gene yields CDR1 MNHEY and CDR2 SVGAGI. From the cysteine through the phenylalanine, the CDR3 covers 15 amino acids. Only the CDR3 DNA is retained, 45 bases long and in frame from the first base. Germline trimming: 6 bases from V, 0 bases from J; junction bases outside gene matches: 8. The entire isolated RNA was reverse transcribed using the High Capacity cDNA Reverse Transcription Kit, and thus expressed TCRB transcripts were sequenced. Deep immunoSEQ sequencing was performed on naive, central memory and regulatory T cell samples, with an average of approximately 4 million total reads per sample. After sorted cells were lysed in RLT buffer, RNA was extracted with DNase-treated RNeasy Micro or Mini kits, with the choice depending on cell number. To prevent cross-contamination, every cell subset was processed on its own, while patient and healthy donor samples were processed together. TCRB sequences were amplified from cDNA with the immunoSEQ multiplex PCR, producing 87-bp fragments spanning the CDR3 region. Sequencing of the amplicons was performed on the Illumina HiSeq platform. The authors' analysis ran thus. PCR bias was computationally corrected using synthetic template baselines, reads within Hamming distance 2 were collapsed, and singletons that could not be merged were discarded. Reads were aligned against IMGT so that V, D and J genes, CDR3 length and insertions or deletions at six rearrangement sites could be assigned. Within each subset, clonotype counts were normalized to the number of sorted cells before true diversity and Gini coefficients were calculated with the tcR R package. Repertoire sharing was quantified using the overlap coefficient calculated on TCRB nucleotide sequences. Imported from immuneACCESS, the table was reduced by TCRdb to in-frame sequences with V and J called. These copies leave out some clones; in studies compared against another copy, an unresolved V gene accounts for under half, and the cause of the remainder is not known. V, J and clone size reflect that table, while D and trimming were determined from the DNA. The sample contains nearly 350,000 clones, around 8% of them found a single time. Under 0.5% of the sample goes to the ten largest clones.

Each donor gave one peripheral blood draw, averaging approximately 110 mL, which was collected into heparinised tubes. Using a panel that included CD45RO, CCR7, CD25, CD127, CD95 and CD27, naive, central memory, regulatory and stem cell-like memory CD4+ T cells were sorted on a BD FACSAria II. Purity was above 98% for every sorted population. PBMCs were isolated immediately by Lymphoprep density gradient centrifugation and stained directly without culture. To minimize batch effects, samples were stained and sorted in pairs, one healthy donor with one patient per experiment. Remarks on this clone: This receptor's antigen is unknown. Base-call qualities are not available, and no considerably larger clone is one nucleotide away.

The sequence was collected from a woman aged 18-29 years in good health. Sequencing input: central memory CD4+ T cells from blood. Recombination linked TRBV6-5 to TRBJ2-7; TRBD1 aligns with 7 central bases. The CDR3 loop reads CASSQDRRSSYEQYF. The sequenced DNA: TGTGCCAGCAGCCAGGACAGGAGAAGCTCCTACGAGCAGTACTTC.